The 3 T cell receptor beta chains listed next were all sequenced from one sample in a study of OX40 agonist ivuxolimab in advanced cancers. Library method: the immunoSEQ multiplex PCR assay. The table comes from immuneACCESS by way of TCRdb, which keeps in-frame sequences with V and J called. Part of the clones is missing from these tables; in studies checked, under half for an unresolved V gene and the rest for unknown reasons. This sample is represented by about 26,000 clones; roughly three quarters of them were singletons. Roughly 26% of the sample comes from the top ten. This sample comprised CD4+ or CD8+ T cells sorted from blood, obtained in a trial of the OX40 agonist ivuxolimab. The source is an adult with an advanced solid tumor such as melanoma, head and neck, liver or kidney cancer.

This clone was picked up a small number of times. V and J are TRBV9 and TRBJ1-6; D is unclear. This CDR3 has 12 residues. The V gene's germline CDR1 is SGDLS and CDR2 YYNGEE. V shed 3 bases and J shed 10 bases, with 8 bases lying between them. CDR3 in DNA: TGTGCCAGCAGCGCCCCGAGATCACCCCTCCACTTT. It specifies CASSAPRSPLHF.

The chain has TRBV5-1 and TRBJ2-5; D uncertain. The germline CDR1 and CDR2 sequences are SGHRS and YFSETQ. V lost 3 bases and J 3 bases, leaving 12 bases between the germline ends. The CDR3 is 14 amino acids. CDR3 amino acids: CASSSPGGEETQYF. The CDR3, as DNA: TGCGCCAGCAGCTCCCCGGGTGGGGAAGAGACCCAGTACTTC.

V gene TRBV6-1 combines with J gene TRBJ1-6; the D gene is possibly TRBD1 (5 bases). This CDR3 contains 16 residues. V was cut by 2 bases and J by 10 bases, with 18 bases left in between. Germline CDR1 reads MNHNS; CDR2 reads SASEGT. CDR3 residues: CASSELVGQGGSPLHF. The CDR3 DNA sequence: TGTGCCAGCAGTGAACTAGTTGGGCAGGGCGGGTCACCCCTCCACTTT.